Ten or more counts support the clone carrying this T cell receptor beta chain. What it binds is unknown. This entry belongs to a study of T cells in Graves' hyperthyroidism and ophthalmopathy. V lost 0 bases, J lost 1 base, and 12 bases lay in between. The CDR3 sequence is 15 residues long. Germline V gene data show CDR1 as DFQATT and CDR2 as SNEGSKA (reference sequence). PBMCs stemmed from more than 7.5 ml fresh peripheral blood. Study-wide results and caveats: The authors' 13 V-J model separated ophthalmopathy from stable hyperthyroidism. The majority of expanded thyroid clonotypes above 0.001 also appeared in blood.

Regions amplified from RNA transcripts were the TCR beta CDR3 regions. A set of HTBI primers served as the primers for a first-round RT-PCR of the TCR CDR3. Using its own MiXCR run on the multiplex PCR reads, TCRdb lists one record per CDR3 protein. Among hundreds of thousands of distinct CDR3 sequences listed, roughly 15% were seen once. This receptor was taken from a woman in her forties with Graves' ophthalmopathy. The sequenced sample was blood. V gene TRBV20-1 combines with J gene TRBJ2-5, with unresolved D. CDR3 sequence: CSARDGNTPQETQYF. CDR3 coding DNA: TGCAGTGCTAGAGATGGGAACACACCCCAAGAGACCCAGTACTTC.